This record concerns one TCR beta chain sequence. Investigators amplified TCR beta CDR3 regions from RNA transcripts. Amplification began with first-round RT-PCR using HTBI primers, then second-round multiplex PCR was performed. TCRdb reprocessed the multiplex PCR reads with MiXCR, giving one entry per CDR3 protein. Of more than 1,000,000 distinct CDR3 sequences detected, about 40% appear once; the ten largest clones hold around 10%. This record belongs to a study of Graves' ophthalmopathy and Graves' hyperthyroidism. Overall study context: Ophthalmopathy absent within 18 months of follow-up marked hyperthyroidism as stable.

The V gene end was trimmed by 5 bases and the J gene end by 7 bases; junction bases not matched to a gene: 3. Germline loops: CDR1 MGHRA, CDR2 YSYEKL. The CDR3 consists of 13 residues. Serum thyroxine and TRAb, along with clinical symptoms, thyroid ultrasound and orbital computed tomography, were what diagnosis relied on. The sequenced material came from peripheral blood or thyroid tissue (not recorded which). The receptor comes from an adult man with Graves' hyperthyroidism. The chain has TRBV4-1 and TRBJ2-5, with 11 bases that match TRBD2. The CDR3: CASSSLAGGTQYF. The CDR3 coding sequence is TGCGCCAGCAGCTCCCTAGCGGGGGGGACCCAGTACTTC.